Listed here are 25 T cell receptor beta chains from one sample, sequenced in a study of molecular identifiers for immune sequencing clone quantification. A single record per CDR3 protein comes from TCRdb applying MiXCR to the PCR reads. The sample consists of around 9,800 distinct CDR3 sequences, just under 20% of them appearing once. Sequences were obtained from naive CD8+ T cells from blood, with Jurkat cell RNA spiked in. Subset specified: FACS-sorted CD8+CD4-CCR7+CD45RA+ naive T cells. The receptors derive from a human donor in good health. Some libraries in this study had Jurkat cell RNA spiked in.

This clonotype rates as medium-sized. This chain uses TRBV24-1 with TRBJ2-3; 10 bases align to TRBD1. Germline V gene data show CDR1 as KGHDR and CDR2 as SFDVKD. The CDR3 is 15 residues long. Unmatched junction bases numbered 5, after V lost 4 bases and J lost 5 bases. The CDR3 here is CATSETGGRVDTQYF. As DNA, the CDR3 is TGTGCCACCAGTGAGACAGGGGGCCGAGTAGATACGCAGTATTTT.

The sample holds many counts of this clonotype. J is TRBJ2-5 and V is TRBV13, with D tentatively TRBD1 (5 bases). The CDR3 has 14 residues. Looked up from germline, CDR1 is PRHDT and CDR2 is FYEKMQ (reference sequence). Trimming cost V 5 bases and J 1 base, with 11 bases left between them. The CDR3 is CASSHRQLQETQYF. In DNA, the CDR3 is TGTGCCAGCAGCCACCGACAGCTCCAAGAGACCCAGTACTTC.

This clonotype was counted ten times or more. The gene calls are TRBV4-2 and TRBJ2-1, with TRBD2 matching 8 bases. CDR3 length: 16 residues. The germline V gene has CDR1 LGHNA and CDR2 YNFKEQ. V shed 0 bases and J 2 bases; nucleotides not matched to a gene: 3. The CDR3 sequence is CASSQDKLAAYNEQFF. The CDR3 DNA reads TGTGCCAGCAGCCAAGATAAACTAGCGGCCTACAATGAGCAGTTCTTC.

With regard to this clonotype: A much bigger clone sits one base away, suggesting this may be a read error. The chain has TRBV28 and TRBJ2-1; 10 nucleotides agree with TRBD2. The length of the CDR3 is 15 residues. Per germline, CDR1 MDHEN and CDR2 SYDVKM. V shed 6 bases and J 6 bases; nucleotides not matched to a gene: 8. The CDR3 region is CASRVGLAQSNEQFF. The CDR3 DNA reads TGTGCCAGCAGAGTGGGACTAGCGCAGTCCAATGAGCAGTTCTTC.

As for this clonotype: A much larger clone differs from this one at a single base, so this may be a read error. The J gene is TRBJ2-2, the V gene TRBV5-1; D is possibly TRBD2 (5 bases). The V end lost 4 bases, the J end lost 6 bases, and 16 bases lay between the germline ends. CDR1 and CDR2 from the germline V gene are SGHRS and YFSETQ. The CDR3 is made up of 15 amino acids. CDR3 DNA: TGCGCCAGCAGCCTGGACTCTATCGGCGCCGGGGAGCTGTTTTTT. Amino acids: CASSLDSIGAGELFF.

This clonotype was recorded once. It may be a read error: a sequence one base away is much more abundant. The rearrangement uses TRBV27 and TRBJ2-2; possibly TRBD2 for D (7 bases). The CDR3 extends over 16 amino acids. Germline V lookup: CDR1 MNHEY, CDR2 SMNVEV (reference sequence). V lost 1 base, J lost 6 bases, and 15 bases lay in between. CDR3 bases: TGTGCCAGCAGTTTATGGGGGGGCAGGAGCGCCGGGGAGCTGTTTTTT. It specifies CASSLWGGRSAGELFF.

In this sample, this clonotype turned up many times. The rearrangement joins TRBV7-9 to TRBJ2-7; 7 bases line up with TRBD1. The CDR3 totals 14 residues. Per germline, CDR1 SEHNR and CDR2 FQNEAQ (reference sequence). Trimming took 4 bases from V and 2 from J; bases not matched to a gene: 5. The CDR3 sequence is CASSWPGQPYEQYF. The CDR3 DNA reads TGTGCCAGCAGCTGGCCGGGACAGCCCTACGAGCAGTACTTC.

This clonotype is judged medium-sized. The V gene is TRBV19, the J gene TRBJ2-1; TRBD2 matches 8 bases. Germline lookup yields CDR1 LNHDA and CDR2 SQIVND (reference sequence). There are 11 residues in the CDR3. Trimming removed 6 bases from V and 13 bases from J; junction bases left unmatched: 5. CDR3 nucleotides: TGTGCCAGTAGAGCGGGAGTTTTTCAGTTCTTC. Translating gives CASRAGVFQFF.

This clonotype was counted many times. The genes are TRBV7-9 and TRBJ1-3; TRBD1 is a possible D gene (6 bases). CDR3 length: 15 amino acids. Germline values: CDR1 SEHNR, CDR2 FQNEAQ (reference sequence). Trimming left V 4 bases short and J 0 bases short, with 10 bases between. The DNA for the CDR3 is TGTGCCAGCAGCTCCAGGACAGTCTCTGGAAACACCATATATTTT. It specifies CASSSRTVSGNTIYF.

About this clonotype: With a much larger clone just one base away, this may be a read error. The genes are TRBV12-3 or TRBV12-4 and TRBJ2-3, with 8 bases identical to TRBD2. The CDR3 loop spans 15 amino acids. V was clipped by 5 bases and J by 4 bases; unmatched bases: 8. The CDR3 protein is CASSRGGSSSDTQYF. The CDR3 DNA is TGTGCCAGCAGTCGCGGGGGGTCGAGCTCAGATACGCAGTATTTT.

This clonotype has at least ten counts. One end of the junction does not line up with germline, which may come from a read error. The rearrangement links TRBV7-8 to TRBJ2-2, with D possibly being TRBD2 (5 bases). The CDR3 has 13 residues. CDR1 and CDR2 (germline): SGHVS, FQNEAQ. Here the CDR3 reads CASSSGNTGQLYF. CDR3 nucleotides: TGTGCAAGCAGCTCCGGGAACACCGGGCAGCTCTACTTT.

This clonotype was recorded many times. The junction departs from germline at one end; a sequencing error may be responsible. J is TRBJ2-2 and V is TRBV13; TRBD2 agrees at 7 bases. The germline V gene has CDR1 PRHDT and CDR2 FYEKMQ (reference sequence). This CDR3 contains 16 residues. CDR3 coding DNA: TGTGCCAGCAGCTTGGTCGGACTAGTCGGCACCGGGGAGCTTTTTTTT. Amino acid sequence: CASSLVGLVGTGELFF. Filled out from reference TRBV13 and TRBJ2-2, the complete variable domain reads AAGVIQSPRHLIKEKRETATLKCYPIPRHDTVYWYQQGPGQDPQFLISFYEKMQSDKGSIPDRFSAQQFSDYHSELNMSSLELGDSALYFCASSLVGLVGTGELFFGEGSRLTVL.

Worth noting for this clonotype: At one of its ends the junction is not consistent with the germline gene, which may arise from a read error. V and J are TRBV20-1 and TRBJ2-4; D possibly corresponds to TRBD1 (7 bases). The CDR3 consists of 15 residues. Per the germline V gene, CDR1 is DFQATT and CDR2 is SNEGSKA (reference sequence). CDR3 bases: TGCAGTGTTGGTGGCAGGGGGGCGACCAAAACCATTCAGTACTTC. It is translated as CSVGGRGATKTIQYF.

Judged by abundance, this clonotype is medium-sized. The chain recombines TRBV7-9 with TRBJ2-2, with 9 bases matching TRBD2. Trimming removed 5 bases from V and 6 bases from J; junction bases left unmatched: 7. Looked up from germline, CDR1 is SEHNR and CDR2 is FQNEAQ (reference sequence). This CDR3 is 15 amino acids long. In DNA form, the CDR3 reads TGTGCCAGCAGCGCTCCTAGCGGGGAGCCCGGGGAGCTGTTTTTT. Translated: CASSAPSGEPGELFF. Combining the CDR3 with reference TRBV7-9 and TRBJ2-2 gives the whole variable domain DTGVSQNPRHKITKRGQNVTFRCDPISEHNRLYWYRQTLGQGPEFLTYFQNEAQLEKSRLLSDRFSAERPKGSFSTLEIQRTEQGDSAMYLCASSAPSGEPGELFFGEGSRLTVL.

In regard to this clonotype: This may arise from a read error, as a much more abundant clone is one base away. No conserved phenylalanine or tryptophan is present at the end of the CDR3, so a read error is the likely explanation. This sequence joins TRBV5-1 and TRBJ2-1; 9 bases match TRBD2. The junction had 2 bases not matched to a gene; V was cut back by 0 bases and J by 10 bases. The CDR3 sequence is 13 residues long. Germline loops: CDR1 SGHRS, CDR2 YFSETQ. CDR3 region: CASSLETSGEQFL. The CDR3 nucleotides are TGCGCCAGCAGCTTGGAGACTAGCGGAGAGCAGTTCCTC.

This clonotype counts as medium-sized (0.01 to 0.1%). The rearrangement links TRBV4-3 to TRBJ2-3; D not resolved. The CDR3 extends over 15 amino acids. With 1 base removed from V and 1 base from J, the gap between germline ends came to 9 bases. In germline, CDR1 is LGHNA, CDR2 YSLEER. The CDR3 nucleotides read TGCGCCAGCAGCCAAGTAGGTCTCGGCACAGATACGCAGTATTTT. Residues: CASSQVGLGTDTQYF.

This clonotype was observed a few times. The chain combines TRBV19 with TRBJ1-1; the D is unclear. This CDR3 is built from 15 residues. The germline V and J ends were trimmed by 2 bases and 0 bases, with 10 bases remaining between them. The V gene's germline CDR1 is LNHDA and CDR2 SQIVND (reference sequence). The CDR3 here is CASSISWALNTEAFF. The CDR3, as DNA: TGTGCCAGTAGTATATCTTGGGCGTTGAACACTGAAGCTTTCTTT.

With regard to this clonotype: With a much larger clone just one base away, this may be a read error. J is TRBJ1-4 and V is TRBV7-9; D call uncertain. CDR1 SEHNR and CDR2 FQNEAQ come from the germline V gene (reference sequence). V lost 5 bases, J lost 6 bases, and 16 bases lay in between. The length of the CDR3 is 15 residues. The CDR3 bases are TGTGCCAGCAGCCCAAGTGACGGATTTGATGAAAAACTGTTTTTT. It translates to CASSPSDGFDEKLFF.

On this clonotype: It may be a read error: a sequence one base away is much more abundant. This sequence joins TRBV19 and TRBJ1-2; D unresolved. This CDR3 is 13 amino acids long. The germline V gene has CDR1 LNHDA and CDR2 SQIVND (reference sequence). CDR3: CASSRAGNYGYAF. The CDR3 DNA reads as TGTGCCAGCTCCCGGGCAGGCAACTATGGCTACGCCTTC.

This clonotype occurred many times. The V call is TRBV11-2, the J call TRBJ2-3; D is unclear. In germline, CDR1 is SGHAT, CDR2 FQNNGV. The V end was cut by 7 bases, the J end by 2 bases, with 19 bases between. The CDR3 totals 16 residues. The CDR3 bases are TGTGCCAGCAACCCTGGGTACGGTTTCGACACAGATACGCAGTATTTT. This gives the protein CASNPGYGFDTDTQYF. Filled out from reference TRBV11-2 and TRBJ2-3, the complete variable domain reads EAGVAQSPRYKIIEKRQSVAFWCNPISGHATLYWYQQILGQGPKLLIQFQNNGVVDDSQLPKDRFSAERLKGVDSTLKIQPAKLEDSAVYLCASNPGYGFDTDTQYFGPGTRLTVL.

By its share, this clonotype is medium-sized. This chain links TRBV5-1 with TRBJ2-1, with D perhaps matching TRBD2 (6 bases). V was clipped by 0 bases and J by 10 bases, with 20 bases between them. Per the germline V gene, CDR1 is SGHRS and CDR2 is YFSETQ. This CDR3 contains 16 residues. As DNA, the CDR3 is TGCGCCAGCAGCTTGGCCGGGGGTGTCCTCCGCGGCGAGCAGTTCTTC. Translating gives CASSLAGGVLRGEQFF.

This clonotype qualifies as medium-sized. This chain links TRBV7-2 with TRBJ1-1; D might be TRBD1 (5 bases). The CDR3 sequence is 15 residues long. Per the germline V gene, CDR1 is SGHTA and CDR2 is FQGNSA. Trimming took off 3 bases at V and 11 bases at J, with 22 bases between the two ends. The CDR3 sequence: CASSFYDSPTSGAFF. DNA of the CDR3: TGTGCCAGCAGCTTTTATGACAGTCCAACTTCTGGGGCTTTCTTT.

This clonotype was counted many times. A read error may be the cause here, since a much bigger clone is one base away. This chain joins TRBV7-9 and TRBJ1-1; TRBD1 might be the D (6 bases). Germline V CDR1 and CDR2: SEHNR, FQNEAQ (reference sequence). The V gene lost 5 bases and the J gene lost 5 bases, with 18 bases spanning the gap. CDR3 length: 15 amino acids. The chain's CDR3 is CASSGGGGAATEAFF. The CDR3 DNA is TGTGCCAGCAGCGGGGGGGGGGGGGCTGCTACTGAAGCTTTCTTT.

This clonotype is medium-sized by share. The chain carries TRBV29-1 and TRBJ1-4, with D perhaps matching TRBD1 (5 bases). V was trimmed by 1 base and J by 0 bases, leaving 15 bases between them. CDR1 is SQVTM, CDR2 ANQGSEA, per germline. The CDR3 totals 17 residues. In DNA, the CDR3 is TGCAGCGTTGAAGTGCCGTCCGTGGGGCCAACTAATGAAAAACTGTTTTTT. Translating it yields CSVEVPSVGPTNEKLFF.

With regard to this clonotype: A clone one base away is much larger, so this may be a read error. The CDR3 loop reads CANSEVLITDTQYF. The CDR3 DNA follows: TGCGCCAACAGTGAGGTTTTAATCACAGATACGCAGTATTTT. The J gene is TRBJ2-3, the V gene TRBV10-2; no clear D. The germline V gene encodes CDR1 WSHSY and CDR2 SAAADI. There are 14 residues in the CDR3.